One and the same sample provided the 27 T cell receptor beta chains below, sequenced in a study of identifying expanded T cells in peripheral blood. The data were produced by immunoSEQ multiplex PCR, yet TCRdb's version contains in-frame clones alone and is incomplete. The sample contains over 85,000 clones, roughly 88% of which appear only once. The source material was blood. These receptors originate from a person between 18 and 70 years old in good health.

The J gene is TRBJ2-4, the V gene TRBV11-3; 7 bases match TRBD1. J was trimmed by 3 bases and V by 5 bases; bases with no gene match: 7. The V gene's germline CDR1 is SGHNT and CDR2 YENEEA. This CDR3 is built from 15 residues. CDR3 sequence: CASSRGGSGKNIQYF. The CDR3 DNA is TGTGCCAGCAGCCGAGGGGGCTCGGGCAAAAACATTCAGTACTTC.

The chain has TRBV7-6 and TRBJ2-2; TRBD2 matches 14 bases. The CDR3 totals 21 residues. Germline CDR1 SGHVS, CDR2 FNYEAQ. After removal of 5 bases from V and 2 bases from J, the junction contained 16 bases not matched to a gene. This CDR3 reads CASSLKPGLAGASINTGELFF. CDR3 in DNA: TGTGCCAGCAGCCTTAAGCCGGGACTAGCGGGGGCCTCTATAAACACCGGGGAGCTGTTTTTT.

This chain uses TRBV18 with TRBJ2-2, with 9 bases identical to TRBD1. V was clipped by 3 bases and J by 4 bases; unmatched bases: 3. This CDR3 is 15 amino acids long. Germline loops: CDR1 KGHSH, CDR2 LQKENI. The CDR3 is CASSPGTGTTGELFF. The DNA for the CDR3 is TGTGCCAGCTCACCTGGGACAGGGACCACCGGGGAGCTGTTTTTT.

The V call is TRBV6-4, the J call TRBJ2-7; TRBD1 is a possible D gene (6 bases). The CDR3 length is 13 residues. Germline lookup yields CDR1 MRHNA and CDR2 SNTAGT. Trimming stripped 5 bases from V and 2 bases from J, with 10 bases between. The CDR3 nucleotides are TGTGCCAGCAGTACAGGGAGAACCTACGAGCAGTACTTC. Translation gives CASSTGRTYEQYF.

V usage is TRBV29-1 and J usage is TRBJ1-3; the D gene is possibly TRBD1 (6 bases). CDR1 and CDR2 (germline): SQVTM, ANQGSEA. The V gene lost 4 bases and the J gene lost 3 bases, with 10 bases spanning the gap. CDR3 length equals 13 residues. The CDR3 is CSVARGSGNTIYF. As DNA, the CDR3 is TGCAGCGTTGCGAGGGGGAGTGGAAACACCATATATTTT.

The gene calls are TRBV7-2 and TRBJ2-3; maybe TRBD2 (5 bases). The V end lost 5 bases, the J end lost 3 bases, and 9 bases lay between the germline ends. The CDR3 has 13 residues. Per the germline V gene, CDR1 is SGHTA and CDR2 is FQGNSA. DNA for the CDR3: TGTGCCAGCAGCCTGGACTCGACAGATACGCAGTATTTT. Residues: CASSLDSTDTQYF.

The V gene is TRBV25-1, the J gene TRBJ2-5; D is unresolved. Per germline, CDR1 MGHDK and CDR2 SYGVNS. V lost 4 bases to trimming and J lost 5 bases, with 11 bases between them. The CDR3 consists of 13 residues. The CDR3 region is CASSVGGVETQYF. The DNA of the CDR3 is TGTGCCAGCAGTGTGGGCGGCGTTGAGACCCAGTACTTC.

The CDR3 is CASSPHQGGETQYF. The CDR3 DNA reads TGCGCCAGCAGCCCCCACCAGGGGGGAGAGACCCAGTACTTC. The chain carries TRBV5-1 and TRBJ2-5; a weak D match, TRBD1 (7 bases). The CDR3 sequence is 14 residues long. The germline V gene encodes CDR1 SGHRS and CDR2 YFSETQ. V was shortened by 4 bases and J by 4 bases, with 14 bases between the two germline ends.

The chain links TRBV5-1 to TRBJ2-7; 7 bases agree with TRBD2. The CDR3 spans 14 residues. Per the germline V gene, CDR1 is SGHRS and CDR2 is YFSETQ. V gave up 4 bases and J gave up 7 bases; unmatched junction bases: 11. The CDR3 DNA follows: TGCGCCAGCAGCCTTCTAGCGGTCGAGGGGGAGCAGTACTTC. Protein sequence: CASSLLAVEGEQYF.

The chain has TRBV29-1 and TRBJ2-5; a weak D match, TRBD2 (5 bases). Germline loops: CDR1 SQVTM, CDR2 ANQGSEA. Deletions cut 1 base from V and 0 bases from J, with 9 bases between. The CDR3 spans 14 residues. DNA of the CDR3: TGCAGCGTTGAAGTAGCGTCAGACCAAGAGACCCAGTACTTC. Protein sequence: CSVEVASDQETQYF.

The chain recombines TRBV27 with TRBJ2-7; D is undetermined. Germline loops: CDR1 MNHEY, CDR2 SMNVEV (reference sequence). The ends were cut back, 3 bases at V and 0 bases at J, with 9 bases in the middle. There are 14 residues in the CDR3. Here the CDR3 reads CASSFMYSSYEQYF. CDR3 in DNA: TGTGCCAGCAGTTTCATGTATAGCTCCTACGAGCAGTACTTC.

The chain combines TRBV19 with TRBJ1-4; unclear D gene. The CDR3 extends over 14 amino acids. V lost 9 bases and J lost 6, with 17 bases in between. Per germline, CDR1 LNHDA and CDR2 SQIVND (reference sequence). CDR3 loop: CASLGRSRDEKLFF. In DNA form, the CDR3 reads TGTGCCAGCCTGGGCCGCTCGAGGGATGAAAAACTGTTTTTT.

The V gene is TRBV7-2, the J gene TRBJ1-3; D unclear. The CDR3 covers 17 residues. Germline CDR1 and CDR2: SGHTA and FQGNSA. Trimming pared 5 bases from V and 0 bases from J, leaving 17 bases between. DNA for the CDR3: TGTGCCAGCAGCCCCAACGCAGGACCCTACTCTGGAAACACCATATATTTT. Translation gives CASSPNAGPYSGNTIYF. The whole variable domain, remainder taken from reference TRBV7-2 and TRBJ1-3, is GAGVSQSPSNKVTEKGKDVELRCDPISGHTALYWYRQSLGQGLEFLIYFQGNSAPDKSGLPSDRFSAERTGGSVSTLTIQRTQQEDSAVYLCASSPNAGPYSGNTIYFGEGSWLTVV.

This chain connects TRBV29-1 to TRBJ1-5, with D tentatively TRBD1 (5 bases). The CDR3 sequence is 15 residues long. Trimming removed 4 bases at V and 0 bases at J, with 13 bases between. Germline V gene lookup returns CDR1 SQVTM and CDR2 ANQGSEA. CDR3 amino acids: CSVGETANSNQPQHF. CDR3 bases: TGCAGCGTTGGAGAGACAGCTAATAGCAATCAGCCCCAGCATTTT.

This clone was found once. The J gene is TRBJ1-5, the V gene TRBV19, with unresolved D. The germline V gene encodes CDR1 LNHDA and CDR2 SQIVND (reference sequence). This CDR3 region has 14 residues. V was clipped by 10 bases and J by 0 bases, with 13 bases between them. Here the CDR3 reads CATSETYSNQPQHF. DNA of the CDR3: TGTGCCACCTCAGAAACTTATAGCAATCAGCCCCAGCATTTT.

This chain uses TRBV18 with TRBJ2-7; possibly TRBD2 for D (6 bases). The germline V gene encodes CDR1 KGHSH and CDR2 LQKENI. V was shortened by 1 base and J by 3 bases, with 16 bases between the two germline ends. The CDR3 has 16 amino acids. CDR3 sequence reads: CASSPLFGGDRYEQYF. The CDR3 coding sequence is TGTGCCAGCTCACCACTATTTGGCGGGGATCGCTACGAGCAGTACTTC.

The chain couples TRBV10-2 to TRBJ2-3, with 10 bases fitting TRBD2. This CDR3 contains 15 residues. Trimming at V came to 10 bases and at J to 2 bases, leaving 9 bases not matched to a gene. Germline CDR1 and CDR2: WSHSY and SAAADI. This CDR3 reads CATFGTSDPTDTQYF. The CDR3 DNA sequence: TGCGCCACCTTCGGGACTAGCGATCCCACAGATACGCAGTATTTT.

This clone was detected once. The CDR3 DNA reads as TGTGCCAGCAGCTTTCACAGGACGGAGGGGGGGTACGAGCAGTACTTC. The encoded protein is CASSFHRTEGGYEQYF. The V gene is TRBV7-6, the J gene TRBJ2-7, with D possibly TRBD2 on 7 matching bases. The ends were cut back, 3 bases at V and 4 bases at J, with 19 bases in the middle. Germline V lookup: CDR1 SGHVS, CDR2 FNYEAQ. This CDR3 comprises 16 residues.

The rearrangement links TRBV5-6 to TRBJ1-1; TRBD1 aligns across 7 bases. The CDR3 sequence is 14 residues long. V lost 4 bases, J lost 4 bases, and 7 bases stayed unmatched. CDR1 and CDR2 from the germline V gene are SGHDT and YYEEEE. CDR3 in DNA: TGTGCCAGCAGCATACAGGGGTTGGGCACTGAAGCTTTCTTT. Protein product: CASSIQGLGTEAFF. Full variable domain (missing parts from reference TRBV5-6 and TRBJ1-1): DAGVTQSPTHLIKTRGQQVTLRCSPKSGHDTVSWYQQALGQGPQFIFQYYEEEERQRGNFPDRFSGHQFPNYSSELNVNALLLGDSALYLCASSIQGLGTEAFFGQGTRLTVV.

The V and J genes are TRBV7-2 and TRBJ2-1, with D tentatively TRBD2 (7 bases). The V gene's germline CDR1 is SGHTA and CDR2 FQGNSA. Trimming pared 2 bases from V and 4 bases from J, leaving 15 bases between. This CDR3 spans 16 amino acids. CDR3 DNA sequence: TGTGCCAGCAGCTTACTGGGGGGGGCAGGGTACAATGAGCAGTTCTTC. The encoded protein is CASSLLGGAGYNEQFF.

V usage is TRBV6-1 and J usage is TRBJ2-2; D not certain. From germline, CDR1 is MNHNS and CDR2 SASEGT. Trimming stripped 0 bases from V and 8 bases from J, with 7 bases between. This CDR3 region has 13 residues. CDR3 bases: TGTGCCAGCAGTGAAGCGCTTCGGGGGGAGCTGTTTTTT. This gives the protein CASSEALRGELFF.

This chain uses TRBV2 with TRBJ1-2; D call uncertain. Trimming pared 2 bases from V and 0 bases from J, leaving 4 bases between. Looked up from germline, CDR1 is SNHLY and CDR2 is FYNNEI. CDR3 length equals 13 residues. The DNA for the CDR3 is TGTGCCAGCAGTGAAAGGACTAACTATGGCTACACCTTC. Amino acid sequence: CASSERTNYGYTF.

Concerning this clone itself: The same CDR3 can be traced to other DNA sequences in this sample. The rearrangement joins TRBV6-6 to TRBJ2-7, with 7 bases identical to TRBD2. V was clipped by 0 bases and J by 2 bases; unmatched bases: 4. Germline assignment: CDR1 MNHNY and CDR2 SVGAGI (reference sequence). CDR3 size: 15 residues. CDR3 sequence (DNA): TGTGCCAGCAGTTACTCTGGGGGGAGGGCCTACGAGCAGTACTTC. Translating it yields CASSYSGGRAYEQYF.

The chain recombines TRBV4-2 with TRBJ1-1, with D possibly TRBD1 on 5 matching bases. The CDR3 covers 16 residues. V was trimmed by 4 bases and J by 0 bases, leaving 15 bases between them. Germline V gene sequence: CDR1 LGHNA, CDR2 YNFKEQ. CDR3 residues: CASSPAAGNMNTEAFF. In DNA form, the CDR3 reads TGTGCCAGCAGCCCAGCGGCAGGGAACATGAACACTGAAGCTTTCTTT.

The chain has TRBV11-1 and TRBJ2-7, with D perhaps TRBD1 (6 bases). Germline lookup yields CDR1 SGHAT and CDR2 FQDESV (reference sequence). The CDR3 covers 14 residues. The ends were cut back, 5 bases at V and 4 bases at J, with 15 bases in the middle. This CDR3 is CASSTTGQVYEQYF. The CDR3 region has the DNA TGTGCCAGCAGCACGACGGGACAAGTTTACGAGCAGTACTTC.

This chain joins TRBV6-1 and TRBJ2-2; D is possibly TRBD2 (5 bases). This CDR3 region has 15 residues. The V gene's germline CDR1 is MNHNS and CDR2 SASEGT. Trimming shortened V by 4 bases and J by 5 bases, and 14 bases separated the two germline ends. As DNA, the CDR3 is TGTGCCAGCAGTGGATCAATAGCGACAACCGGGGAGCTGTTTTTT. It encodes CASSGSIATTGELFF.

The CDR3 bases are TGTGCCAGCAGCTTTCCAACAGGGAGCGGTCATGAGCAGTTCTTC. The encoded protein is CASSFPTGSGHEQFF. The chain recombines TRBV7-9 with TRBJ2-1, with D perhaps matching TRBD1 (6 bases). The CDR3 is made up of 15 amino acids. V shed 3 bases and J shed 8 bases, with 17 bases lying between them. Germline V gene data show CDR1 as SEHNR and CDR2 as FQNEAQ (reference sequence).